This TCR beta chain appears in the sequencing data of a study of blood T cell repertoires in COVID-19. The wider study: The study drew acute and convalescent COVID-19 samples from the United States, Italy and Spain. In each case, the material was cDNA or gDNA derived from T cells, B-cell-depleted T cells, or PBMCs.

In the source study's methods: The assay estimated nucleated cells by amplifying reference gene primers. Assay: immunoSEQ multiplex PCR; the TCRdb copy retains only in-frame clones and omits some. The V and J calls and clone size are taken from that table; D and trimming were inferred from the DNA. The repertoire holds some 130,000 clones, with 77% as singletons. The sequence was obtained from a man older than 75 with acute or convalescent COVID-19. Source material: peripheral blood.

In DNA form, the CDR3 reads TGTGCCAGCAGCCAAGATCGGACTAGCGGGAGACTGTACAATGAGCAGTTCTTC. It specifies CASSQDRTSGRLYNEQFF. The chain carries TRBV3-1 (or the pseudogene TRBV3-2) and TRBJ2-1; the match to TRBD2 covers 13 bases. The V gene's germline CDR1 is LGHDT and CDR2 YNNKEL (reference sequence). J was trimmed by 4 bases and V by 0 bases; bases with no gene match: 6. The CDR3 totals 18 residues.